The 2 T cell receptor beta chains below all came from one sample that was sequenced in a study of blood T cell repertoires in COVID-19. TCRdb's copy holds only in-frame clones and misses some; the assay was immunoSEQ multiplex PCR. The top ten hold around 4.5% of the sample, which has about 300,000 clones, around 89% seen once. The sample consisted of PBMCs or T cells enriched from blood (not recorded which). The receptors stem from a woman under 30 with acute COVID-19.

V is TRBV19 and J is TRBJ2-7; no definite D call. V lost 5 bases and J 6 bases, leaving 5 bases between the germline ends. The CDR3 totals 10 residues. Germline V gene lookup returns CDR1 LNHDA and CDR2 SQIVND (reference sequence). The CDR3 loop reads CASSPSEQYF. The CDR3 coding sequence is TGTGCCAGTAGTCCCAGCGAGCAGTACTTC.

This clone was counted a single time. This rearrangement joins TRBV2 to TRBJ2-2, with TRBD2 identical over 14 bases. Losses at the gene ends were 1 base for V and 4 bases for J; bases not matched to a gene: 8. The V gene's germline CDR1 is SNHLY and CDR2 FYNNEI. This CDR3 has 19 amino acids. The CDR3 nucleotides are TGTGCCAGCAGTGAAGTGGGACTAGCGGGAGTTCTTGGCACCGGGGAGCTGTTTTTT. This sequence encodes CASSEVGLAGVLGTGELFF.